The present entry profiles one TCR beta chain with its context. Its antigen is as yet unknown. The data belong to a study of shared clonotypes between healthy human individuals. Original analysis: Because ImmunoSEQ provided only junction sequences with no quality scores, the filtering differed. Some clones are missing from TCRdb's copy, which holds only in-frame ones; the method was immunoSEQ multiplex PCR. That table furnishes V, J and clone size, whereas the DNA furnished D and trimming. This sample yields under 550,000 clones, of which less than 96% are seen a single time; under 0.06% belongs to the top ten. From germline, CDR1 is MNHEY and CDR2 SVGAGI. The CDR3 is 15 residues long. V gave up 7 bases and J gave up 4 bases, with 14 bases separating them. General study findings and limits: Sorted-subset samples were not fully sequenced, rarefaction indicated. What limited the represented genetic and exposure-history diversity was the small number of donors.

The chain joins TRBV6-5 to TRBJ1-6; D not resolved. The clonotype comes from a woman in her 30s in good health. The specimen sequenced was naive CD4+ T cells sorted from blood. The sample's subset: CD45RA+ positively selected. CDR3 DNA sequence: TGTGCCAGCACCCGAGAAGGGCTATATAATTCACCCCTCCACTTT. Translation: CASTREGLYNSPLHF.